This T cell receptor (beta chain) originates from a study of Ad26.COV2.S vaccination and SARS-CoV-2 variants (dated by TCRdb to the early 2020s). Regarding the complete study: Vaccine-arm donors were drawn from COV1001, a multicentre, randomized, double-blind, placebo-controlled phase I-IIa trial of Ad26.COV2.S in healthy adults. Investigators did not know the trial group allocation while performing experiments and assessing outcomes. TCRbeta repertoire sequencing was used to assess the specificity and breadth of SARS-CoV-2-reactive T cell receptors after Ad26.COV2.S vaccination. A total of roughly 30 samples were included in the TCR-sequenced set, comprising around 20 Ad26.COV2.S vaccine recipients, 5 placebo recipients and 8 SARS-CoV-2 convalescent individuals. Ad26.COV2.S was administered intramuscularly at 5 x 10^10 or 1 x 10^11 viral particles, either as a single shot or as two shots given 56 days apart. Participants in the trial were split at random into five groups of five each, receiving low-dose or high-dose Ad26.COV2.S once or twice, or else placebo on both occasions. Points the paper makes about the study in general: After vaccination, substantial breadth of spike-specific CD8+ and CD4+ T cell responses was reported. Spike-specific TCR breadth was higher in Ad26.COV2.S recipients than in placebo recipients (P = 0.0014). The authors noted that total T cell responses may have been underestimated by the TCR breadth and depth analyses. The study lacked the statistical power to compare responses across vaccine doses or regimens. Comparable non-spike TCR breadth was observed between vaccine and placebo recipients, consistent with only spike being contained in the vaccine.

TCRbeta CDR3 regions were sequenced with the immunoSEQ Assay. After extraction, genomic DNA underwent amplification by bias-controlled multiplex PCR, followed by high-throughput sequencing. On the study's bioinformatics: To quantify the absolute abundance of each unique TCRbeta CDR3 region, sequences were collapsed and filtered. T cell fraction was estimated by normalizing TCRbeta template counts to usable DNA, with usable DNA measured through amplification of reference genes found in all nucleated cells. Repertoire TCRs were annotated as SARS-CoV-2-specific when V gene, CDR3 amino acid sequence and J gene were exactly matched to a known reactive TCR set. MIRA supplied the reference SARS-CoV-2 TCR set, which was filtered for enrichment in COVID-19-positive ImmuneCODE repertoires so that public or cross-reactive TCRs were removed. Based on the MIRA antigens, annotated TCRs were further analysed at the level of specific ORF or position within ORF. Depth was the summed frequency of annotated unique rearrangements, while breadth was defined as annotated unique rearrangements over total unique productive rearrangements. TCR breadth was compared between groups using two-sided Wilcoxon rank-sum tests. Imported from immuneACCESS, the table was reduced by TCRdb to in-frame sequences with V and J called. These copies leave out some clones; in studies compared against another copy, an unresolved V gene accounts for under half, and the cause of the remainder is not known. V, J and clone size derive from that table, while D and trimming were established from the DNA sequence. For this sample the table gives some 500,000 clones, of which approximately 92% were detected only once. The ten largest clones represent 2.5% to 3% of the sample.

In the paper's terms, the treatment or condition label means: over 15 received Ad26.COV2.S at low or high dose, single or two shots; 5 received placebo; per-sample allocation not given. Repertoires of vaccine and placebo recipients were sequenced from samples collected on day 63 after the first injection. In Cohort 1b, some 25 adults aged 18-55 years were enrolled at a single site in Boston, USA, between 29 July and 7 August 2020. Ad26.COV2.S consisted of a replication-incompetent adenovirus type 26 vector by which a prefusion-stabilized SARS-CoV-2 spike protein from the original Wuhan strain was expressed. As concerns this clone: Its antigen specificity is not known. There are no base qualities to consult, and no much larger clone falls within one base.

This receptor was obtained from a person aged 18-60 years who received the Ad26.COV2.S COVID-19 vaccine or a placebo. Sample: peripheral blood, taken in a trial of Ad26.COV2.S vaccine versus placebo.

The CDR3 reads CASSYSTGDGNTIYF. The DNA sequence follows: TGTGCCAGCAGTTACTCGACGGGGGATGGAAACACCATATATTTT. The rearrangement joined TRBV6-5 to TRBJ1-3, and TRBD1 may be the D gene, going by 5 matching bases. The CDR3 starts with the cysteine, ends with the phenylalanine, and has 15 residues. The retained sequence is limited to the CDR3, 45 bases, with the frame set at the first base. The germline V gene supplies CDR1 MNHEY and CDR2 SVGAGI. V loses 0 bases of germline sequence and J loses 3 bases, and the interval between the two ends is 9 bases.